This paragraph covers one T cell receptor (beta chain) sequence. TCRdb reanalyzed the 5' RACE reads, giving one entry per CDR3 protein sequence and no DNA. The table for this sample gives about 260,000 distinct CDR3 sequences. This CDR3 is 16 amino acids long. The germline gives CDR1 ENHRY, CDR2 SYGVKD. This entry belongs to a study of T cells expressing NK-cell markers. The sample was blood T cells: a sorted CD56 or NKG2C T cell subset, CD4+ or CD8+ T cells, or bulk PBMC T cells (not recorded which). The chain links TRBV10-3 to TRBJ2-1; TCRdb's assignment of TRBD2 cannot be checked, as there is no DNA. The receptor was derived from a man aged 18 to 35 in good health. CDR3: CAISGTSGRAYNEQFF.